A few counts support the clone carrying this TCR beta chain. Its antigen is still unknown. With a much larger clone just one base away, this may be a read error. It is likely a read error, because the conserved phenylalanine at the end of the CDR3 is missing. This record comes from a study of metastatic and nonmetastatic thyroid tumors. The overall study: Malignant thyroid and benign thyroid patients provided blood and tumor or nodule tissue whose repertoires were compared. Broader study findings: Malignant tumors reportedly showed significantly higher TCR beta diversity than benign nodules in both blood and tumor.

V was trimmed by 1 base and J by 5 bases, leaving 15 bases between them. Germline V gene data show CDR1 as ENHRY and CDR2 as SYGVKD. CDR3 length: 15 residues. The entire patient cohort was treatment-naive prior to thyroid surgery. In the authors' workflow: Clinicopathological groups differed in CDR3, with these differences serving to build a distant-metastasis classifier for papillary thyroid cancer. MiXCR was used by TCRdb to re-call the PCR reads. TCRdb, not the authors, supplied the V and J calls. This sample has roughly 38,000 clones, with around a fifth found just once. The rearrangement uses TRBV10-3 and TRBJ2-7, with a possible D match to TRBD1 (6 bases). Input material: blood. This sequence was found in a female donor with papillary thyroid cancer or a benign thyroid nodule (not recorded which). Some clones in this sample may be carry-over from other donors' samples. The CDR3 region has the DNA TGTGCCATCAGTGAGTGCAGGGCAGGGGTGAACGAGCAGTACCTC. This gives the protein CAISECRAGVNEQYL.